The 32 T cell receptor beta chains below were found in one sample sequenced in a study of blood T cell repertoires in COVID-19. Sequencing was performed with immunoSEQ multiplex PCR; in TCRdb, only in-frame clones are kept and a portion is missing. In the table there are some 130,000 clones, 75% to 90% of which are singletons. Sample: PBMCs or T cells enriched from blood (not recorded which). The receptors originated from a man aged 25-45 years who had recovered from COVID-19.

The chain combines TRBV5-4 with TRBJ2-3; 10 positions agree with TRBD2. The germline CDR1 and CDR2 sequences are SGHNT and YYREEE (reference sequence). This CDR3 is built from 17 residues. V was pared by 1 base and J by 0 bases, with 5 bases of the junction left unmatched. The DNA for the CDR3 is TGTGCCAGCAGCTTGCAACTAGCGGGGACTAGCACAGATACGCAGTATTTT. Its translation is CASSLQLAGTSTDTQYF.

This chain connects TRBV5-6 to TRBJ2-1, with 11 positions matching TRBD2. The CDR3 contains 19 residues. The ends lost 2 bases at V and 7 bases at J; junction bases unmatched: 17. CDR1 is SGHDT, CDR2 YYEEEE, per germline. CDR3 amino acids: CASSFTVGTSGLRGNEQFF. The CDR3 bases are TGTGCCAGCAGCTTCACAGTAGGGACTAGCGGTCTACGGGGGAATGAGCAGTTCTTC.

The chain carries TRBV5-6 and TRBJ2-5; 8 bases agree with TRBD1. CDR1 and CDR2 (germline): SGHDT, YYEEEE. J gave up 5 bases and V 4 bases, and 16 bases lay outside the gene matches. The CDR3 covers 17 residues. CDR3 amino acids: CASSPRGHRTLRETQYF. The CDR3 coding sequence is TGTGCCAGCAGCCCCAGGGGGCACAGGACCCTCCGGGAGACCCAGTACTTC.

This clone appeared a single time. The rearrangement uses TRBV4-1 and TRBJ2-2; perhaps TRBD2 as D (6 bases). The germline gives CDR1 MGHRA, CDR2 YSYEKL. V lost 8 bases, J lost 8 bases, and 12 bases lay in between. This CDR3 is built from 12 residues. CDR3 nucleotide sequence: TGCGCCAGCTTGACTGCGGGGGGGGAGCTGTTTTTT. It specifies CASLTAGGELFF.

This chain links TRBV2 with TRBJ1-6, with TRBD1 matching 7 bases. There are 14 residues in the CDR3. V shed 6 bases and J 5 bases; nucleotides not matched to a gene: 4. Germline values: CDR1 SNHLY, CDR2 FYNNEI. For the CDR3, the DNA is TGTGCCAGCAGCCGGGGGACAGATAATTCACCCCTCCACTTT. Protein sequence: CASSRGTDNSPLHF.

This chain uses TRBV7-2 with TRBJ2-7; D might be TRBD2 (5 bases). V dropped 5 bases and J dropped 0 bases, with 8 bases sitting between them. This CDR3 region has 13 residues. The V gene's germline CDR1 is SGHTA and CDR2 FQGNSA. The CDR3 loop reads CASSRRSSYEQYF. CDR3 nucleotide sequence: TGTGCCAGCAGCCGGAGGAGCTCCTACGAGCAGTACTTC.

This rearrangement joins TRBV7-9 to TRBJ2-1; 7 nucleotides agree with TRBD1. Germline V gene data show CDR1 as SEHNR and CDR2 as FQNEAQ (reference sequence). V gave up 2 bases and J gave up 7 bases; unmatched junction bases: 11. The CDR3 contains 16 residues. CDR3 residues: CASSLNRGRNENEQFF. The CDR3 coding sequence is TGTGCCAGCAGCTTAAACAGGGGCAGGAATGAAAATGAGCAGTTCTTC.

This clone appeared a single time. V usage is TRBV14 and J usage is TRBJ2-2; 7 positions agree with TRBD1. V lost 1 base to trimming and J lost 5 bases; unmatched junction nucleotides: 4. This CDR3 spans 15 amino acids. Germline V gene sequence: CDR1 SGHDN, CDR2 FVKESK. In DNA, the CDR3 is TGTGCCAGCAGCCAAGGGACAGGACGGACCGGGGAGCTGTTTTTT. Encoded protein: CASSQGTGRTGELFF.

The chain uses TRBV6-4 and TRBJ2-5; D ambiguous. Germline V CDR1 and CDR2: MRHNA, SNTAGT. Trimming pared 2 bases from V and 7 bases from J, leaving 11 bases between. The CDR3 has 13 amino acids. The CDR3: CASSDRASGTQYF. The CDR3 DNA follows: TGTGCCAGCAGTGACCGAGCTTCAGGGACCCAGTACTTC.

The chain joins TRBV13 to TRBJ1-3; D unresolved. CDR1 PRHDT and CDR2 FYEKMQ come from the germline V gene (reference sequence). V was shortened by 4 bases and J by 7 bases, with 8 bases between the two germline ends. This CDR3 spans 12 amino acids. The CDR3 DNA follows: TGTGCCAGCAGCTCCCCTGAGAACACCATATATTTT. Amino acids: CASSSPENTIYF.

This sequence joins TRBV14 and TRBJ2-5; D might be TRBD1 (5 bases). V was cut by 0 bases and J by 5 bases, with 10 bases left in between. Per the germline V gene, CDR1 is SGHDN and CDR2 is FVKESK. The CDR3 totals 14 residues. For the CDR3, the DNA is TGTGCCAGCAGCCAAGATACAGGTTTCGAGACCCAGTACTTC. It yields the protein CASSQDTGFETQYF.

The CDR3 nucleotides are TGTGCCAGCTCCGGGACTAGCTTTTCCCACCTTCCCTACAATGAGCAGTTCTTC. Translated: CASSGTSFSHLPYNEQFF. The rearrangement uses TRBV18 and TRBJ2-1, with TRBD2 matching over 9 bases. With 6 bases clipped from V and 2 bases from J, the junction kept 14 bases outside the gene matches. The CDR3 spans 18 residues. Germline lookup yields CDR1 KGHSH and CDR2 LQKENI.

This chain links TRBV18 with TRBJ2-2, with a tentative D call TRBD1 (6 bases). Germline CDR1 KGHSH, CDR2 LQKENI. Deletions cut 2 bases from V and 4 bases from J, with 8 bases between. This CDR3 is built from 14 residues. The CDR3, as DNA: TGTGCCAGCTCACCAAGACAGGCCACCGGGGAGCTGTTTTTT. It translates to CASSPRQATGELFF.

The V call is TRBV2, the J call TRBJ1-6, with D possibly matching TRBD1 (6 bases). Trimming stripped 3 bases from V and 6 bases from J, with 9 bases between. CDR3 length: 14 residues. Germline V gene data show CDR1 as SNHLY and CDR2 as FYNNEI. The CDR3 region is CASSEPGVNSPLHF. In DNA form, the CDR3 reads TGTGCCAGCAGTGAGCCAGGGGTTAATTCACCCCTCCACTTT.

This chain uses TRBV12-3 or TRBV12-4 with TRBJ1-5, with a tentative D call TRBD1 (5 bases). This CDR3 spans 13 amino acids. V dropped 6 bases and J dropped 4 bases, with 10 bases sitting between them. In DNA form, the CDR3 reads TGTGCCAGCAGCACAGACAGAAATCAGCCCCAGCATTTT. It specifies CASSTDRNQPQHF.

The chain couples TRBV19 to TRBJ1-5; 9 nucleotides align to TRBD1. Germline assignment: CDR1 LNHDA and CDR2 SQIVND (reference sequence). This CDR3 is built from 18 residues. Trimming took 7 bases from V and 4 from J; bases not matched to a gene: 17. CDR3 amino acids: CASTPPGQGVGKNQPQHF. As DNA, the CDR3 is TGTGCCAGTACCCCTCCGGGACAGGGTGTCGGGAAGAATCAGCCCCAGCATTTT.

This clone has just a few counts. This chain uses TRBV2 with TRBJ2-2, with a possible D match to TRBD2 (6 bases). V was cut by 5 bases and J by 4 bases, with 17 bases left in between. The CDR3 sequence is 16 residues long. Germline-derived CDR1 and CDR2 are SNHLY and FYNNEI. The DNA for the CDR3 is TGTGCCAGCAGTCGAACCGACGTGGGGGGCACCGGGGAGCTGTTTTTT. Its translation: CASSRTDVGGTGELFF.

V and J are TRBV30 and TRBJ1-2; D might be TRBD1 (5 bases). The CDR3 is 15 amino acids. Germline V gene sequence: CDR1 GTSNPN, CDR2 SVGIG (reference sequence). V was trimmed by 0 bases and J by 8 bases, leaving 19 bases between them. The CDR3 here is CAWSVGGVSPLGYTF. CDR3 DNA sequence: TGTGCCTGGAGTGTTGGAGGGGTGAGCCCGCTCGGCTACACCTTC.

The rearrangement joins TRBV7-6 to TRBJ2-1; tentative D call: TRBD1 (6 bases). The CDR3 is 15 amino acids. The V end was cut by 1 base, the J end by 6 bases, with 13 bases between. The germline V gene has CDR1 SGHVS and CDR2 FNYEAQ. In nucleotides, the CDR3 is TGTGCCAGCAGCTTAGGGCAGGGGATTTCCAATGAGCAGTTCTTC. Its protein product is CASSLGQGISNEQFF.

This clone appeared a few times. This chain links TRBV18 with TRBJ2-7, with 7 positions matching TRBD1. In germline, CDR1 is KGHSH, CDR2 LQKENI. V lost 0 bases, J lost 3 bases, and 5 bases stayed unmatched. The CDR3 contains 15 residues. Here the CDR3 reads CASSPPKDRFYEQYV. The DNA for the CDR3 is TGTGCCAGCTCACCACCCAAGGACAGGTTCTACGAGCAGTACGTC.

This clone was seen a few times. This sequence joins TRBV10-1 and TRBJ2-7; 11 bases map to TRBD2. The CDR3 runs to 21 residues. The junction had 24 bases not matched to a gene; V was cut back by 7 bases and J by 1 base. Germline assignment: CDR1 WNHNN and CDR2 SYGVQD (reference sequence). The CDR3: CASIRRPHSSGRHWRSYEQYF. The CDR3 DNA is TGCGCCAGCATCCGCCGGCCTCATTCTAGCGGGAGGCACTGGAGGTCCTACGAGCAGTACTTC.

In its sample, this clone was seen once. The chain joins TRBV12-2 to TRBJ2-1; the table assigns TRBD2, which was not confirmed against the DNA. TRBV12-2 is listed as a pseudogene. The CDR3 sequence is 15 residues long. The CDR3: CASRLPTSGYNEQFF. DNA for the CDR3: TGTGCAAGTCGCTTACCCACTAGCGGATACAATGAGCAGTTCTTC.

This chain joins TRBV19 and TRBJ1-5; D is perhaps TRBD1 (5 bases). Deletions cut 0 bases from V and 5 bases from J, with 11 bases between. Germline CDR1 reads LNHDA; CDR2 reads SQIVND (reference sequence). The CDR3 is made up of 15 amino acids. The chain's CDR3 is CASSIDSTGDQPQHF. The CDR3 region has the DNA TGTGCCAGTAGTATAGATTCGACGGGGGATCAGCCCCAGCATTTT.

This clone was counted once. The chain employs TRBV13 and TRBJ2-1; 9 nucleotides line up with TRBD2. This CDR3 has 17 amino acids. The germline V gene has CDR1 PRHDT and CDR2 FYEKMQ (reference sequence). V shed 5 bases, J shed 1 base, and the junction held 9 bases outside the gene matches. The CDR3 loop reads CASSVALSGRSYNEQFF. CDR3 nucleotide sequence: TGTGCCAGCAGCGTCGCCCTTAGCGGGAGATCCTACAATGAGCAGTTCTTC.

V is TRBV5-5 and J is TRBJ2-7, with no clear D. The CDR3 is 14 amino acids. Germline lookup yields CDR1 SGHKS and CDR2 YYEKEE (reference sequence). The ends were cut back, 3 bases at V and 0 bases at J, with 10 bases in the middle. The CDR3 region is CASSSPGPSYEQYF. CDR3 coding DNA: TGTGCCAGCAGCTCTCCAGGCCCCTCCTACGAGCAGTACTTC.

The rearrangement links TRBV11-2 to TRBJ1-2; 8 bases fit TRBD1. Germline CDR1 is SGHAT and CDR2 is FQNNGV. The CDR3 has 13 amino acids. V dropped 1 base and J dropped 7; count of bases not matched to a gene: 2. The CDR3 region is CASSLGQGIGYTF. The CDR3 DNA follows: TGTGCCAGCAGCTTAGGACAGGGGATTGGCTACACCTTC.

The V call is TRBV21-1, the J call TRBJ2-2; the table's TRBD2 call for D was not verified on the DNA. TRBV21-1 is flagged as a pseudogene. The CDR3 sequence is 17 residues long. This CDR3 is CASSAWERGQNTGELFF. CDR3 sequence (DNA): TGTGCCAGCAGCGCCTGGGAGCGGGGACAGAACACCGGGGAGCTGTTTTTT.

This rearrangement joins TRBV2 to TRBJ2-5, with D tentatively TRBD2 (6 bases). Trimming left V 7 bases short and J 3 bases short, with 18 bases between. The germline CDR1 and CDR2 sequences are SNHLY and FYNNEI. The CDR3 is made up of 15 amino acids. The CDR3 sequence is CASKGGDLPKETQYF. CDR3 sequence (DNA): TGTGCCAGCAAGGGTGGGGACTTGCCAAAAGAGACCCAGTACTTC.

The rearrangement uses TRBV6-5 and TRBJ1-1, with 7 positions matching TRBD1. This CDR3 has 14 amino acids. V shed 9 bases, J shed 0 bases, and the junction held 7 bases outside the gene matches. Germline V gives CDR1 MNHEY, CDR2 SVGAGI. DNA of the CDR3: TGTGCCAGTGACAGGGAACTCATGAACACTGAAGCTTTCTTT. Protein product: CASDRELMNTEAFF.

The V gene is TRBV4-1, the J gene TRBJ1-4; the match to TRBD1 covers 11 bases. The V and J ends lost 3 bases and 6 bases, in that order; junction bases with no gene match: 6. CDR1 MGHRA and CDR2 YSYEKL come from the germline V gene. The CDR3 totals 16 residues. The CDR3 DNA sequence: TGCGCCAGCAGCCATCTCCCGGGACAGGGGGATGAAAAACTGTTTTTT. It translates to CASSHLPGQGDEKLFF.

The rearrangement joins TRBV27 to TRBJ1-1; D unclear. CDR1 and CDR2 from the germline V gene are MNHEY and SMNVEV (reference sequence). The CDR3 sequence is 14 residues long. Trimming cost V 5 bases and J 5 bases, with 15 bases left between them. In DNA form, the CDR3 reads TGTGCCAGCAGTGAGGTCGGACTAATTACTGAAGCTTTCTTT. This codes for CASSEVGLITEAFF.

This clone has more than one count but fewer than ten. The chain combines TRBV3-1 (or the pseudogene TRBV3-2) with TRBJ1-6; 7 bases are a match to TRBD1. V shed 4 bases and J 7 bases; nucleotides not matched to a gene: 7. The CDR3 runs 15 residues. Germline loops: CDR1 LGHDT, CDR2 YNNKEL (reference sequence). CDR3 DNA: TGTGCCAGCAGCCCAAGCCGGACAGGCAATTCACCCCTCCACTTT. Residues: CASSPSRTGNSPLHF.